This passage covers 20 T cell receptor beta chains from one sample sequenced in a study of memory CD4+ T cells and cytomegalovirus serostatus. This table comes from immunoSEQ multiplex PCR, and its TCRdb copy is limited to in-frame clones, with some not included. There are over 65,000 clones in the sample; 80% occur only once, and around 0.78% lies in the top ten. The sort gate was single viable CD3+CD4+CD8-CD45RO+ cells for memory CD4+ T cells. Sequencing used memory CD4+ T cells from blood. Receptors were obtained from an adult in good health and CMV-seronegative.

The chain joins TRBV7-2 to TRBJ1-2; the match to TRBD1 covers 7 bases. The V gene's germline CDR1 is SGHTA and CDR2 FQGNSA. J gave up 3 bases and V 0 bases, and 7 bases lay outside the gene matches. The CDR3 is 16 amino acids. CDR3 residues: CASSLAEKGGYYGYTF. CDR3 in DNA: TGTGCCAGCAGCTTAGCGGAGAAAGGGGGCTACTATGGCTACACCTTC.

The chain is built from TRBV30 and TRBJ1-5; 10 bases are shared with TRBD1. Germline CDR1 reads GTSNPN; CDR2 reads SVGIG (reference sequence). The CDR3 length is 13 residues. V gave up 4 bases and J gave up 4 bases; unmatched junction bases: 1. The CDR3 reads CAWKGQGNQPQHF. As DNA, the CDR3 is TGTGCCTGGAAGGGACAGGGGAATCAGCCCCAGCATTTT.

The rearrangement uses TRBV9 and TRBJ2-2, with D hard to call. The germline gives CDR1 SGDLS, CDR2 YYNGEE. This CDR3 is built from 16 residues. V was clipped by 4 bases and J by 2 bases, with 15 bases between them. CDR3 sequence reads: CASSLAPPPNTGELFF. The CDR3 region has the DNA TGTGCCAGCAGCCTCGCCCCACCCCCAAACACCGGGGAGCTGTTTTTT.

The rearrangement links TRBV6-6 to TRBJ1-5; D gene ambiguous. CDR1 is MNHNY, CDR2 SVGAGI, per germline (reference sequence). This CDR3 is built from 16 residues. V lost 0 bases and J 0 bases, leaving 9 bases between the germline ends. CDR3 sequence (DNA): TGTGCCAGCAGTTACTCGAGCGGCAATAGCAATCAGCCCCAGCATTTT. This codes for CASSYSSGNSNQPQHF.

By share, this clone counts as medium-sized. CDR3 sequence (DNA): TGTGCCAGCAGCTTAGTCCAGGGGGAGGCTTTCTTT. This sequence encodes CASSLVQGEAFF. The V call is TRBV7-9, the J call TRBJ1-1; 7 nucleotides align to TRBD1. This CDR3 comprises 12 residues. V lost 1 base to trimming and J lost 11 bases; unmatched junction nucleotides: 4. Germline V gene lookup returns CDR1 SEHNR and CDR2 FQNEAQ (reference sequence).

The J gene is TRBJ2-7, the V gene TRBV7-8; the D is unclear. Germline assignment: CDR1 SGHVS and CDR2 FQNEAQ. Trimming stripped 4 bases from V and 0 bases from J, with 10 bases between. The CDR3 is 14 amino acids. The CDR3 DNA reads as TGTGCCAGCAGCTCGCGACTCCGCTCCTACGAGCAGTACTTC. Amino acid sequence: CASSSRLRSYEQYF.

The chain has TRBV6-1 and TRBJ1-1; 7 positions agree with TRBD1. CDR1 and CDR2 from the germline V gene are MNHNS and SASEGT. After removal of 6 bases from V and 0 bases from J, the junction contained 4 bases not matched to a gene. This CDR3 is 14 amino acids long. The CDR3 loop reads CASRWDRMNTEAFF. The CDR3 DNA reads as TGTGCCAGCAGATGGGACAGAATGAACACTGAAGCTTTCTTT.

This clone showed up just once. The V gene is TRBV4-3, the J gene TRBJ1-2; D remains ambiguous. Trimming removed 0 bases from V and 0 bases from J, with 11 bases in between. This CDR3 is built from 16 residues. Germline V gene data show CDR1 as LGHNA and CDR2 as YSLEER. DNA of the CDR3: TGCGCCAGCAGCCAAGATCTAGGAAAAGCTAACTATGGCTACACCTTC. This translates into CASSQDLGKANYGYTF.

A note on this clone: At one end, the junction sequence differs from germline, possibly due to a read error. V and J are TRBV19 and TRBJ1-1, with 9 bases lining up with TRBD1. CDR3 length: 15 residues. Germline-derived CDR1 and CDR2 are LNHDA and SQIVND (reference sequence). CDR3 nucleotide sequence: TGTGCCAGTACCCCACATGGACAGGGGAACGCTGAAGCTTTCTTT. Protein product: CASTPHGQGNAEAFF.

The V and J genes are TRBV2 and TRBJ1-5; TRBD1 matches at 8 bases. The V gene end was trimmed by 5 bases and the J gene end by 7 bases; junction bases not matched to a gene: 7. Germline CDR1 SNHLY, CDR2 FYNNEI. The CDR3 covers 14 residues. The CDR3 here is CASSPQGAEQPQHF. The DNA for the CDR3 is TGTGCCAGCAGTCCGCAGGGGGCAGAGCAGCCCCAGCATTTT.

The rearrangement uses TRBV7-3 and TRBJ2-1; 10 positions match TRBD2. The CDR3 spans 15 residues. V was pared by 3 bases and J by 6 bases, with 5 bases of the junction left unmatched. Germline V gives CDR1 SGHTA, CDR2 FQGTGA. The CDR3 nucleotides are TGTGCCAGCAGCTTCGGAGCGGGGGGGTTCAATGAGCAGTTCTTC. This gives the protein CASSFGAGGFNEQFF. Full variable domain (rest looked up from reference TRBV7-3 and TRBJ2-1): GAGVSQTPSNKVTEKGKYVELRCDPISGHTALYWYRQSLGQGPEFLIYFQGTGAADDSGLPNDRFFAVRPEGSVSTLKIQRTERGDSAVYLCASSFGAGGFNEQFFGPGTRLTVL.

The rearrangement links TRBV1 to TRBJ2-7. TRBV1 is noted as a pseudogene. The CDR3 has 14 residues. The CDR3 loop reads CTSSQAQPFYEQYF. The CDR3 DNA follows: TGCACCAGCAGCCAAGCTCAACCGTTCTACGAGCAGTACTTC.

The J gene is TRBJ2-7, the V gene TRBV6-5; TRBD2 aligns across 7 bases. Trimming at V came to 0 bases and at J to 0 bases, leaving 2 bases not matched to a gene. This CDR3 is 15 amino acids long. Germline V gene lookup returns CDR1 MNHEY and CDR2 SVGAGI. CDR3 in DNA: TGTGCCAGCAGTTACTCGGGGGGGGGCTCCTACGAGCAGTACTTC. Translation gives CASSYSGGGSYEQYF.

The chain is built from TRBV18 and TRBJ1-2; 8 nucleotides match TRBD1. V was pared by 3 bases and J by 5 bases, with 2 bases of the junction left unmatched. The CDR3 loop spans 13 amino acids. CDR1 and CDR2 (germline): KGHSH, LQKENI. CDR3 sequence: CASSPGQVYGYTF. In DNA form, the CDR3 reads TGTGCCAGCTCACCGGGACAGGTATATGGCTACACCTTC.

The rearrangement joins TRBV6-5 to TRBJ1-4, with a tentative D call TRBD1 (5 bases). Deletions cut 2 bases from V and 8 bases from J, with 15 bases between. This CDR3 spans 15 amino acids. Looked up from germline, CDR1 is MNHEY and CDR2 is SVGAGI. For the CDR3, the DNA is TGTGCCAGCAGTTACCGGGACGGCCTTAGAGAAAAACTGTTTTTT. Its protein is CASSYRDGLREKLFF.

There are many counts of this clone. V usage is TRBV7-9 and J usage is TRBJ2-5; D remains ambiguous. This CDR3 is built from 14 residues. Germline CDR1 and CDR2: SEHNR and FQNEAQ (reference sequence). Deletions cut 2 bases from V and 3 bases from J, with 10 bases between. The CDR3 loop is CASSLIFGEETQYF. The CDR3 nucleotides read TGTGCCAGCAGCTTAATTTTTGGGGAAGAGACCCAGTACTTC.

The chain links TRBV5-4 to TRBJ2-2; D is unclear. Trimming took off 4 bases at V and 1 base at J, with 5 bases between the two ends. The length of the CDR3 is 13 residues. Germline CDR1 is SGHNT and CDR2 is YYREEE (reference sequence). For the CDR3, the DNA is TGTGCCAGCAGCCGACAGAACACCGGGGAGCTGTTTTTT. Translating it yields CASSRQNTGELFF.

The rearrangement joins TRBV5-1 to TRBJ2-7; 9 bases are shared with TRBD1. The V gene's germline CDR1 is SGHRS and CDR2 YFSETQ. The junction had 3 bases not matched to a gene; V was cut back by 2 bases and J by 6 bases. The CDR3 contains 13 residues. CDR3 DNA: TGCGCCAGCAGCTTTTTACAGGGGGCCGAGCAGTACTTC. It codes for CASSFLQGAEQYF.

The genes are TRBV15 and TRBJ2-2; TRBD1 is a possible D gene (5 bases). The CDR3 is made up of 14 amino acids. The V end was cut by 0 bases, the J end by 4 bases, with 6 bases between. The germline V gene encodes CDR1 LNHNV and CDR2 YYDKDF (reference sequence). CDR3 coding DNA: TGTGCCACCAGCAGAGACAGGGTCACCGGGGAGCTGTTTTTT. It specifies CATSRDRVTGELFF.

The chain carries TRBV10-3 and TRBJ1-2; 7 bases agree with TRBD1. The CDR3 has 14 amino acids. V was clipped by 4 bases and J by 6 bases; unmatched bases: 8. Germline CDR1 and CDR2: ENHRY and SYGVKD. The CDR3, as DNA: TGTGCCATCAGTGTGACAGACAGGGCAGATGGCTACACCTTC. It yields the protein CAISVTDRADGYTF.